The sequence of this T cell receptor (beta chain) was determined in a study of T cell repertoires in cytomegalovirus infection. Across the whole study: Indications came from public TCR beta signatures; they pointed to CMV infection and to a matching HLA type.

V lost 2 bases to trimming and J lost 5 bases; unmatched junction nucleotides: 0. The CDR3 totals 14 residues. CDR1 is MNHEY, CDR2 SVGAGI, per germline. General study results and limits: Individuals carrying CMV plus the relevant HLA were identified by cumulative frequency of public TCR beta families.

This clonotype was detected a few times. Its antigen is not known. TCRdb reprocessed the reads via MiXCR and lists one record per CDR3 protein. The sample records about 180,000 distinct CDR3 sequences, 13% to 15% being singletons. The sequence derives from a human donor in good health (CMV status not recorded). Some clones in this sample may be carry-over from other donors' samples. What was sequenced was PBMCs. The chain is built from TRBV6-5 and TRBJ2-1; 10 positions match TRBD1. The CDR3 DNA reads TGTGCCAGCAGTTACGGACAGGGGGACAATGAGCAGTTCTTC. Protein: CASSYGQGDNEQFF.